The source of this TCR beta chain is a study of control samples from healthy donors and cancer patients. Here immunoSEQ multiplex PCR was the method, and the copy in TCRdb shows in-frame clones only, minus some. The data hold tens of thousands of clones, with around 80% observed a single time. V shed 5 bases and J shed 5 bases, with 9 bases lying between them. The CDR3 is made up of 12 amino acids. Germline values: CDR1 SGHTA, CDR2 FQGNSA. This receptor was obtained from a man between 65 and 80 years old in good health. This chain links TRBV7-2 with TRBJ1-2; TRBD1 is a possible D gene (5 bases). The specimen sequenced was blood. The CDR3 loop reads CASSPQGYGYTF. CDR3 in DNA: TGTGCCAGCAGCCCGCAGGGTTATGGCTACACCTTC. Using reference TRBV7-2 and TRBJ1-2 for the parts outside the CDR3, the full variable domain is GAGVSQSPSNKVTEKGKDVELRCDPISGHTALYWYRQSLGQGLEFLIYFQGNSAPDKSGLPSDRFSAERTGGSVSTLTIQRTQQEDSAVYLCASSPQGYGYTFGSGTRLTVV.